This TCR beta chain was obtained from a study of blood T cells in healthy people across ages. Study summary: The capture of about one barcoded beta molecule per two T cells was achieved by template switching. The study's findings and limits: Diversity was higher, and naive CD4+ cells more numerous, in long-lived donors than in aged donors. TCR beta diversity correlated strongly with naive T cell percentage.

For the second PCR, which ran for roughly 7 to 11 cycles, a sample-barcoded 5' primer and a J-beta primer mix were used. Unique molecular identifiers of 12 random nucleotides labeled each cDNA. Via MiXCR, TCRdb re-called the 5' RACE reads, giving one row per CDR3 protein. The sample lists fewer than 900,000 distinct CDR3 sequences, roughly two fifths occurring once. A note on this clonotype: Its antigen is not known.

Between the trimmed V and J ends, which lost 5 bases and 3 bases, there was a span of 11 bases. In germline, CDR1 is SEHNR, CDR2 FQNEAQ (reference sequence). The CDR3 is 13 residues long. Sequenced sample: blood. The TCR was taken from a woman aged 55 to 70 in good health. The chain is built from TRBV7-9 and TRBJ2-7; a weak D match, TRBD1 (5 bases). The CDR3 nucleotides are TGTGCCAGCAGCGCCCAAGGGGTCTACGAGCAGTACTTC. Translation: CASSAQGVYEQYF.